A selection of T cell receptor beta chains follows, all from one sample in a study of T cells in Graves' hyperthyroidism and ophthalmopathy. TCRdb fed the multiplex PCR reads into MiXCR, producing one record per CDR3 protein. This sample has about 110,000 distinct CDR3 sequences, with about 17% found just once. The specimen was blood. The receptors derive from a woman aged 50 to 65 with Graves' hyperthyroidism. Each CDR3 is given without its conserved first and last residue.

TRBJ2-1 | TRBV7-2 | ASSLESQQF
TRBJ1-2 | TRBV6-1 | ASSPTATGGYGYT
TRBJ2-2 | TRBV29-1 | SVKERREGLSGELF
TRBJ2-2 | TRBV28 | ASRHPLGAGGTGELF
TRBJ2-2 | TRBV11-2 | ASSRQISPGELF
TRBJ1-2 | TRBV6-1 | ASSVMGLGDGYT
TRBJ1-1 | TRBV19 | ASSIMGGVAF
TRBJ2-7 | TRBV19 | ASSIASGSSYEQH
TRBJ2-2 | TRBV12-3/TRBV12-4 | ASSLWGGPRRSGELF
TRBJ2-3 | TRBV7-9 | ASSSTGLAGDTQY
TRBJ1-2 | TRBV18 | ASSPGQGEGYT
TRBJ1-2 | TRBV30 | AWSVRASVDT
TRBJ2-3 | TRBV6-5 | ASSYSLAGTDTQY
TRBJ2-5 | TRBV7-2 | ASSYRGSKVETQY
TRBJ2-1 | TRBV11-2 | ASSLAPGLAVNEQF
TRBJ2-1 | TRBV28 | ASRPPQGVYNEQF
TRBJ1-3 | TRBV28 | ASPDISGNTIY
TRBJ2-3 | TRBV20-1 | SARGRDSMGDTQY
TRBJ2-2 | TRBV29-1 | SALTGGPVTGELF
TRBJ2-7 | TRBV5-1 | ASSLDYIEQY
TRBJ1-2 | TRBV10-2 | ASSEWANYGYT
TRBJ2-1 | TRBV9 | ASSVPSGRSHNEQF
TRBJ2-7 | TRBV7-8 | ASSPRVGLDYEQY
TRBJ2-1 | TRBV27 | ASSTATGGSYNEQF
TRBJ2-1 | TRBV30 | AWRGPLESDEQF
TRBJ1-1 | TRBV7-3 | ASRSHYREDTEAF
TRBJ2-3 | TRBV29-1 | SGHSGTLDTQY
TRBJ1-6 | TRBV19 | ASSRGQVHNSPLH
TRBJ2-5 | TRBV27 | ASSLNRVQETQY
TRBJ2-5 | TRBV13 | ASSSYSGKETQY
TRBJ2-7 | TRBV18 | ASSPTQGPAEQY
TRBJ1-6 | TRBV18 | ASSTVTVDSPLH
TRBJ1-6 | TRBV5-1 | ASSLQGANSPLH
TRBJ2-3 | TRBV2 | ASSEASVGSGRAGSDTQY
TRBJ2-3 | TRBV7-3 | ASSQAGDTQY
TRBJ1-6 | TRBV12-3/TRBV12-4 | ASSLRGGSNSPLH
TRBJ1-3 | TRBV7-9 | ASSLVGSGNTIY
TRBJ2-1 | TRBV7-2 | ASSPPPTSGKINEQF
TRBJ2-5 | TRBV7-9 | ASSSGVEETQY
TRBJ1-5 | TRBV15 | ATSQFDGTPYDQPQH
TRBJ1-2 | TRBV20-1 | SAFGNQGADGYT
TRBJ2-5 | TRBV24-1 | ATSDFTRTNQETQY
TRBJ1-2 | TRBV28 | ASSLGTENYGYT
TRBJ2-3 | TRBV24-1 | ATSDLGTSGRGDTQY
TRBJ2-1 | TRBV28 | ASTRKAGVGNEQF
TRBJ1-2 | TRBV2 | ASRMTGVYGHT
TRBJ2-3 | TRBV5-4 | ASADRAEGTDTQY
TRBJ1-4 | TRBV12-3/TRBV12-4 | ASNPGTGALKLF
TRBJ1-1 | TRBV19 | ASTRVQGGTEAF
TRBJ1-1 | TRBV2 | ASSEAGRFAEAF
TRBJ2-5 | TRBV18 | ASSPLKQETQY
TRBJ2-7 | TRBV6-1 | ASSSGTSGGYEQY
TRBJ2-1 | TRBV11-1 | ASSQVGPEQF